This is a list of T cell receptor beta chains from one sample in a study of blood T cell repertoires in COVID-19. TCRdb's copy holds only in-frame clones and misses some; the assay was immunoSEQ multiplex PCR. The sample yields hundreds of thousands of clones, 88% seen once. Sequenced sample: peripheral blood. The receptors were sampled from a woman aged 25 to 39 with COVID-19, enrolled during active disease. The CDR3 runs from the conserved cysteine through the conserved F or W. Fields, in order: D gene, J gene, clone size, V gene, CDR3 DNA, CDR3 protein. A D gene is named only where the DNA matches it firmly. Expanded clones are given a class, and other clones once, few, many or no size at all.

-	TRBJ1-5	-	TRBV7-2	TGTGCCAGCAGCTTAATTGGCAGAGGGCATCATCAGCCCCAGCATTTT	CASSLIGRGHHQPQHF
TRBD1	TRBJ1-2	-	TRBV18	TGTGCCAGCTCACAGGGGGCAGACTATGGCTACACCTTC	CASSQGADYGYTF
TRBD1	TRBJ1-2	-	TRBV19	TGTGCCAGTACCTGGGGACAGTCAGCGGCGGGCTACACCTTC	CASTWGQSAAGYTF
-	TRBJ2-3	-	TRBV7-8	TGTGCCAGCAGCTTTAGTTCTAGCACAGATACGCAGTATTTT	CASSFSSSTDTQYF
TRBD1	TRBJ2-7	-	TRBV30	TGTGCCTGGAGTGTCGCGCAGGGGGATTACGAGCAGTACTTC	CAWSVAQGDYEQYF
TRBD1	TRBJ2-7	-	TRBV29-1	TGCAGCGCCCTAGGACAGGGTTACGAGCAGTACTTC	CSALGQGYEQYF
-	TRBJ2-7	-	TRBV2	TGTGCCAGCAGAAGGGACTTAGGGGCCTACGAGCAGTACTTC	CASRRDLGAYEQYF
-	TRBJ2-2	-	TRBV5-1	TGCGCCAGCAGCTTGAACCCTAGGGGAGGAACCGGGGAGCTGTTTTTT	CASSLNPRGGTGELFF
TRBD2	TRBJ2-3	-	TRBV6-2/TRBV6-3	TGTGCCAGCAGTCCCTTCGCGGGAGCCACAGATACGCAGTATTTT	CASSPFAGATDTQYF
TRBD2	TRBJ2-1	-	TRBV10-3	TGTGCAACCAGCGGGAGAGTGGAGGTTGGCAATGAGCAGTTCTTC	CATSGRVEVGNEQFF
-	TRBJ1-4	-	TRBV19	TGTGCCAGTAGTATCCGAGTAGCGACTAATGAAAAACTGTTTTTT	CASSIRVATNEKLFF
TRBD1	TRBJ2-2	few	TRBV5-1	TGCGCCAGCAGCCCCGGACAGGGGATGAACACCGGGGAGCTGTTTTTT	CASSPGQGMNTGELFF
-	TRBJ1-6	once	TRBV7-3	TGTGCCAGCAGCTTACTCGGGGGTATGGGTTCACCCCTCCACTTT	CASSLLGGMGSPLHF
-	TRBJ2-5	-	TRBV6-6	TGTGCCAGCAGTACAGGGGAGACCCAGTACTTC	CASSTGETQYF
-	TRBJ2-1	-	TRBV11-2	TGTGCCAGCGCCGAGGGCGTCGCGCAGTTCTTC	CASAEGVAQFF